Below are 29 T cell receptor beta chains sequenced from a single sample in a study of vaccination effects on CD4 cells after COVID-19. Clones were read by immunoSEQ multiplex PCR, and TCRdb kept only the in-frame ones, dropping some. This sample has some 29,000 clones, with roughly 63% found just once. These receptors have no identified antigens. Antigen-specific CD4+ T cells were first expanded with viral peptide pools by the ViraFEST assay and only then sequenced. Cells that had been cultured for roughly ten days were the source of isolated CD4+ T cells. All study participants received two doses of BNT162b2 or mRNA-1273 vaccine. The source was CD4+ T cells from PBMCs cultured with SARS-CoV-2 spike peptides, collected after COVID-19 vaccination. Receptors originate from a human donor who received a COVID-19 vaccine.

V usage is TRBV13 and J usage is TRBJ2-7; possibly TRBD1 for D (5 bases). Trimming pared 5 bases from V and 0 bases from J, leaving 14 bases between. CDR1 is PRHDT, CDR2 FYEKMQ, per germline (reference sequence). The CDR3 extends over 15 amino acids. The CDR3 here is CASSPPKDISYEQYF. DNA of the CDR3: TGTGCCAGCAGCCCCCCTAAGGACATCTCCTACGAGCAGTACTTC.

This clone was seen only a few times. The gene calls are TRBV10-3 and TRBJ2-5; 10 bases are shared with TRBD2. The germline CDR1 and CDR2 sequences are ENHRY and SYGVKD. The CDR3 is made up of 15 amino acids. The V and J ends lost 4 bases and 3 bases, in that order; junction bases with no gene match: 5. The CDR3 DNA reads TGTGCCATCAGTGCGGGACTAGCGCTAAAAGAGACCCAGTACTTC. This codes for CAISAGLALKETQYF.

The chain is built from TRBV6-1 and TRBJ1-2, with TRBD1 as a possible D gene (5 bases). With 2 bases removed from V and 0 bases from J, the gap between germline ends came to 10 bases. The CDR3 contains 15 residues. Germline assignment: CDR1 MNHNS and CDR2 SASEGT. The CDR3 bases are TGTGCCAGCAGTGAACGGACGGGGGCTAACTATGGCTACACCTTC. As protein: CASSERTGANYGYTF.

In its sample, this clone was seen a few times. V is TRBV5-4 and J is TRBJ2-1; D may be TRBD1 (5 bases). Germline V gene data show CDR1 as SGHNT and CDR2 as YYREEE (reference sequence). The V and J ends lost 2 bases and 3 bases respectively, with 18 bases between them. The CDR3 spans 17 residues. The CDR3 DNA sequence: TGTGCCAGCAGCTTAGGGGTTAAGGCCCCCAGCTACAATGAGCAGTTCTTC. The encoded protein is CASSLGVKAPSYNEQFF.

V is TRBV6-5 and J is TRBJ2-1; a weak D match, TRBD2 (6 bases). The CDR3 is 14 amino acids. Looked up from germline, CDR1 is MNHEY and CDR2 is SVGAGI. Trimming pared 6 bases from V and 5 bases from J, leaving 14 bases between. The DNA for the CDR3 is TGTGCCAGCAGACGATATCCGGGAGACAATGAGCAGTTCTTC. Its protein is CASRRYPGDNEQFF.

V usage is TRBV5-1 and J usage is TRBJ1-1, with D possibly TRBD1 on 6 matching bases. Germline V lookup: CDR1 SGHRS, CDR2 YFSETQ. V was pared by 5 bases and J by 6 bases, with 17 bases between. The CDR3 has 14 residues. CDR3 DNA: TGCGCCAGCAGTCCTAATGCAGGGGACCCTGAAGCTTTCTTT. Encoded protein: CASSPNAGDPEAFF.

V gene TRBV14 combines with J gene TRBJ1-1; a possible D gene is TRBD1 (5 bases). This CDR3 is built from 14 residues. The germline V gene has CDR1 SGHDN and CDR2 FVKESK. Between the trimmed V and J ends, which lost 4 bases and 3 bases, there was a span of 12 bases. As DNA, the CDR3 is TGTGCCAGCAGCCTCCTTGGGGGTGACACTGAAGCTTTCTTT. The encoded protein is CASSLLGGDTEAFF. Supplemented by reference TRBV14 and TRBJ1-1, the full variable domain reads EAGVTQFPSHSVIEKGQTVTLRCDPISGHDNLYWYRRVMGKEIKFLLHFVKESKQDESGMPNNRFLAERTGGTYSTLKVQPAELEDSGVYFCASSLLGGDTEAFFGQGTRLTVV.

The chain recombines TRBV12-2 with TRBJ2-2; the D call in the table, TRBD2, was not verified against the DNA. TRBV12-2 is an annotated pseudogene. The CDR3 loop spans 15 amino acids. The CDR3 region has the DNA TGTGCAAGTCGCTCTTGGGGGGCGAACACCGGGGAGCTGTTTTTT. This codes for CASRSWGANTGELFF.

V gene TRBV5-1 combines with J gene TRBJ1-1; D ambiguous. The V and J ends lost 3 bases and 1 base respectively, with 7 bases between them. Germline-derived CDR1 and CDR2 are SGHRS and YFSETQ. The length of the CDR3 is 13 residues. The CDR3 bases are TGCGCCAGCAGCTACCGGCAGAACACTGAAGCTTTCTTT. This translates into CASSYRQNTEAFF.

V gene TRBV10-2 combines with J gene TRBJ2-5; D is ambiguous. Trimming removed 2 bases from V and 0 bases from J, with 10 bases in between. The CDR3 covers 15 residues. Per germline, CDR1 WSHSY and CDR2 SAAADI. CDR3 residues: CASSEPTTNQETQYF. The CDR3 DNA reads as TGCGCCAGCAGTGAGCCGACAACTAACCAAGAGACCCAGTACTTC.

The gene calls are TRBV7-7 and TRBJ2-2; 8 nucleotides line up with TRBD1. The germline gives CDR1 SSHAT, CDR2 FNYEAQ (reference sequence). V was clipped by 5 bases and J by 7 bases; unmatched bases: 9. The CDR3 has 15 amino acids. CDR3 in amino acids: CASSDRRTGHGELFF. The CDR3 coding sequence is TGTGCCAGCAGCGACCGCCGGACAGGGCACGGGGAGCTGTTTTTT.

V usage is TRBV29-1 and J usage is TRBJ1-5; D is unclear. The germline V gene has CDR1 SQVTM and CDR2 ANQGSEA. V lost 4 bases and J lost 0, with 4 bases in between. This CDR3 is 12 amino acids long. The CDR3 bases are TGCAGCGTTGTGGATAGCAATCAGCCCCAGCATTTT. It specifies CSVVDSNQPQHF.

V and J are TRBV19 and TRBJ2-5, with D possibly being TRBD1 (6 bases). CDR3 length: 16 amino acids. Trimming removed 0 bases from V and 2 bases from J, with 13 bases in between. Germline CDR1 is LNHDA and CDR2 is SQIVND (reference sequence). For the CDR3, the DNA is TGTGCCAGTAGTATAGAGTGGGCAGGGGTTCAAGAGACCCAGTACTTC. This encodes CASSIEWAGVQETQYF.

This clone has just a few counts. The chain employs TRBV5-4 and TRBJ1-1; TRBD1 agrees at 7 bases. The J segment lost 0 bases and the V segment lost 4 bases, leaving 9 bases of the junction unmatched. The germline V gene has CDR1 SGHNT and CDR2 YYREEE (reference sequence). This CDR3 comprises 16 residues. CDR3 sequence: CASSRQGLEMNTEAFF. DNA of the CDR3: TGTGCCAGCAGCCGACAGGGTTTGGAGATGAACACTGAAGCTTTCTTT.

The chain joins TRBV19 to TRBJ2-3; D might be TRBD2 (6 bases). The CDR3 consists of 13 residues. CDR1 and CDR2 from the germline V gene are LNHDA and SQIVND (reference sequence). V lost 6 bases, J lost 1 base, and 8 bases lay in between. CDR3 protein: CASRPSGTDTQYF. The CDR3 coding sequence is TGTGCCAGTAGGCCTAGCGGCACAGATACGCAGTATTTT.

This sequence joins TRBV6-5 and TRBJ1-1; possibly TRBD1 for D (5 bases). CDR1 is MNHEY and CDR2 is SVGAGI in the germline V gene. This CDR3 region has 13 residues. V was clipped by 5 bases and J by 3 bases, with 10 bases between them. The CDR3 loop is CASSPRGYTEAFF. As DNA, the CDR3 is TGTGCCAGCAGTCCCCGGGGCTACACTGAAGCTTTCTTT.

This clone was seen once. The CDR3 region has the DNA TGTGCCAGCAGAGAACAGGGGGCGGATGGCTACACCTTC. The encoded protein is CASREQGADGYTF. This sequence joins TRBV6-4 and TRBJ1-2; 9 positions match TRBD1. CDR3 size: 13 residues. Losses at the gene ends were 6 bases for V and 6 bases for J; bases not matched to a gene: 5. Germline CDR1 reads MRHNA; CDR2 reads SNTAGT.

The V call is TRBV7-9, the J call TRBJ2-7; 9 nucleotides line up with TRBD2. The length of the CDR3 is 14 residues. Unmatched junction bases numbered 2, after V lost 5 bases and J lost 0 bases. Germline lookup yields CDR1 SEHNR and CDR2 FQNEAQ (reference sequence). DNA of the CDR3: TGTGCCAGCAGCACAGCGGGAGGCTCCTACGAGCAGTACTTC. Residues: CASSTAGGSYEQYF.

This chain uses TRBV9 with TRBJ1-2; no reliable D call. V was shortened by 0 bases and J by 6 bases, with 12 bases between the two germline ends. This CDR3 region has 14 residues. Germline CDR1 reads SGDLS; CDR2 reads YYNGEE. For the CDR3, the DNA is TGTGCCAGCAGCGTAGATAGGCTTCAGGATGGCTACACCTTC. This translates into CASSVDRLQDGYTF.

This clone was detected only a few times. The V call is TRBV27, the J call TRBJ1-1; D possibly corresponds to TRBD1 (5 bases). The CDR3 is 13 amino acids. V was clipped by 2 bases and J by 6 bases, with 10 bases between them. Per germline, CDR1 MNHEY and CDR2 SMNVEV (reference sequence). The CDR3 region has the DNA TGTGCCAGCAGTTTACAGCGGGGGTCTGAAGCTTTCTTT. Translating gives CASSLQRGSEAFF.

The rearrangement links TRBV20-1 to TRBJ2-7, with D uncertain. Trimming removed 3 bases at V and 4 bases at J, with 7 bases between. The CDR3 is 11 residues long. The germline CDR1 and CDR2 sequences are DFQATT and SNEGSKA (reference sequence). This CDR3 is CSARFLYEQYF. Written as DNA, the CDR3 is TGCAGTGCTAGGTTCTTGTACGAGCAGTACTTC.

The rearrangement joins TRBV29-1 to TRBJ1-4, with a tentative D call TRBD1 (6 bases). The germline V gene encodes CDR1 SQVTM and CDR2 ANQGSEA. The CDR3 spans 14 residues. Deletions cut 6 bases from V and 7 bases from J, with 18 bases between. This chain's CDR3 is CSVATQGGAEKLFF. The CDR3 DNA follows: TGCAGCGTAGCGACACAGGGAGGAGCTGAAAAACTGTTTTTT.

The J gene is TRBJ1-3, the V gene TRBV13; a weak D match, TRBD1 (5 bases). V was cut by 5 bases and J by 0 bases, with 20 bases left in between. Germline V gene sequence: CDR1 PRHDT, CDR2 FYEKMQ (reference sequence). The CDR3 length is 18 residues. The CDR3 region has the DNA TGTGCCAGCAGCCCTCCGGGACGGGGAAGAACCTCTGGAAACACCATATATTTT. Translated, it gives CASSPPGRGRTSGNTIYF.

This clone has a handful of counts. V usage is TRBV10-3 and J usage is TRBJ2-1; 8 bases agree with TRBD2. The V gene's germline CDR1 is ENHRY and CDR2 SYGVKD. The CDR3 sequence is 16 residues long. V lost 5 bases to trimming and J lost 0 bases; unmatched junction nucleotides: 6. The CDR3 region is CAISRTSGYSYNEQFF. The CDR3 bases are TGTGCCATCAGTAGAACTAGCGGATACTCCTACAATGAGCAGTTCTTC.

The genes are TRBV2 and TRBJ1-1; D ambiguous. V dropped 4 bases and J dropped 2 bases, with 11 bases sitting between them. The germline V gene encodes CDR1 SNHLY and CDR2 FYNNEI. The CDR3 is made up of 14 amino acids. CDR3 region: CASSVYAGNTEAFF. CDR3 coding DNA: TGTGCCAGCAGTGTTTACGCAGGTAACACTGAAGCTTTCTTT.

The chain couples TRBV11-2 to TRBJ1-1; D is perhaps TRBD1 (6 bases). The CDR3 spans 16 residues. Trimming pared 10 bases from V and 1 base from J, leaving 22 bases between. Looked up from germline, CDR1 is SGHAT and CDR2 is FQNNGV. The CDR3 loop reads CANLRGRIGGNTEAFF. In nucleotides, the CDR3 is TGTGCCAACCTACGGGGGCGGATAGGCGGGAACACTGAAGCTTTCTTT.

The CDR3 region has the DNA TGTGCCACCAGCAGAGATTCGGAGACCCAGTACTTC. Translating it yields CATSRDSETQYF. The chain uses TRBV15 and TRBJ2-5; D gene ambiguous. CDR1 is LNHNV and CDR2 is YYDKDF in the germline V gene (reference sequence). The CDR3 extends over 12 amino acids. Trimming took 0 bases from V and 5 from J, leaving 4 bases between them.

The chain carries TRBV9 and TRBJ1-2; 8 nucleotides align to TRBD1. The germline gives CDR1 SGDLS, CDR2 YYNGEE. There are 12 residues in the CDR3. After removal of 3 bases from V and 8 bases from J, the junction contained 3 bases not matched to a gene. CDR3 bases: TGTGCCAGCAGCGCGACAGGGGTAGGCTACACCTTC. Its protein product is CASSATGVGYTF.

This chain uses TRBV5-6 with TRBJ1-1; D is unresolved. The length of the CDR3 is 13 residues. Per germline, CDR1 SGHDT and CDR2 YYEEEE. V gave up 1 base and J gave up 5 bases, with 9 bases separating them. For the CDR3, the DNA is TGTGCCAGCAGCTTGAAATTCGGGACTGAAGCTTTCTTT. As protein: CASSLKFGTEAFF.